Presented here are 4 T cell receptor beta chains from one specimen sequenced in a study of T cells in Graves' hyperthyroidism and ophthalmopathy. Amplified regions were TCR beta CDR3 sequences from RNA transcripts. HTBI primers were used for first-round RT-PCR of the TCR CDR3. TCRdb ran MiXCR on the multiplex PCR reads and lists one entry per CDR3 protein. The sample consists of around 620,000 distinct CDR3 sequences, about half of them appearing once. The sequenced material came from peripheral blood or thyroid tissue (not recorded which). The receptors were sampled from an adult woman with Graves' disease, either hyperthyroidism or ophthalmopathy (not recorded which).

Many counts were recorded for this clonotype. The chain carries TRBV7-2 and TRBJ1-3; the D is unclear. The V gene lost 6 bases and the J gene lost 8 bases, with 11 bases spanning the gap. The CDR3 runs 12 residues. Germline V gene data show CDR1 as SGHTA and CDR2 as FQGNSA. CDR3 protein: CASSPQGDTIYF. CDR3 coding DNA: TGTGCCAGCAGTCCACAAGGAGACACCATATATTTT. Together with reference TRBV7-2 and TRBJ1-3, the CDR3 gives the full variable domain: GAGVSQSPSNKVTEKGKDVELRCDPISGHTALYWYRQSLGQGLEFLIYFQGNSAPDKSGLPSDRFSAERTGGSVSTLTIQRTQQEDSAVYLCASSPQGDTIYFGEGSWLTVV.

As for this clonotype: A much larger clone differs by one base, so this may be a read error. The rearrangement joins TRBV20-1 to TRBJ2-7, with D maybe TRBD1 (6 bases). Germline V gene data show CDR1 as DFQATT and CDR2 as SNEGSKA (reference sequence). This CDR3 is built from 13 residues. V lost 3 bases and J 8 bases, leaving 17 bases between the germline ends. CDR3 loop: CSARKQGKGKQYF. In DNA form, the CDR3 reads TGCAGTGCTAGGAAACAGGGAAAGGGCAAGCAGTACTTC.

The chain recombines TRBV7-8 with TRBJ2-7, with 7 bases that match TRBD2. CDR3 length: 14 residues. Germline V CDR1 and CDR2: SGHVS, FQNEAQ. V lost 0 bases to trimming and J lost 10 bases; unmatched junction nucleotides: 9. The DNA for the CDR3 is TGTGCCAGCAGCTTAGCTCGCGGGAGCCCCGATCAGTACTTC. This gives the protein CASSLARGSPDQYF. Together with reference TRBV7-8 and TRBJ2-7, the CDR3 gives the full variable domain: GAGVSQSPRYKVAKRGQDVALRCDPISGHVSLFWYQQALGQGPEFLTYFQNEAQLDKSGLPSDRFFAERPEGSVSTLKIQRTQQEDSAVYLCASSLARGSPDQYFGPGTRLTVT.

This clonotype has ten or more counts. CDR3 protein: CASSVSPFGGHGELFF. CDR3 coding DNA: TGTGCCAGCAGCGTGTCCCCCTTTGGAGGTCACGGGGAGCTGTTTTTT. This chain connects TRBV9 to TRBJ2-2; a weak D match, TRBD2 (5 bases). V was shortened by 2 bases and J by 7 bases, with 18 bases between the two germline ends. The germline gives CDR1 SGDLS, CDR2 YYNGEE. The CDR3 contains 16 residues.